Listed below are T cell receptor beta chains from one sample, sequenced in a study of T cell responses to AZD1222 COVID-19 vaccine. Libraries were prepared by immunoSEQ multiplex PCR; TCRdb keeps only in-frame clonotypes and omits some of them. The data contain about 100,000 clones, more than 90% of them singletons. The sample was peripheral blood, taken on day 0 of AZD1222 vaccination. The receptors derive from an adult in good health. CDR3s include the opening cysteine and the closing phenylalanine or tryptophan. A D gene is named only where the DNA matches it firmly. Only some rows state a clone size, as once, few, many or a class for expanded clones.

CDR3 protein: CASSHRETNTEAFF; CDR3 DNA: TGTGCCAGCAGTCACCGGGAGACGAACACTGAAGCTTTCTTT; D gene: NA; J gene: TRBJ1-1; V gene: TRBV28; clone size: NA; CDR3 length: 14
CDR3 protein: CASSDTRGASSGNTIYF; CDR3 DNA: TGCGCCAGCAGCGACACTCGGGGGGCGAGCTCTGGAAACACCATATATTTT; D gene: NA; J gene: TRBJ1-3; V gene: TRBV5-1; clone size: NA; CDR3 length: 17
CDR3 protein: CASSLRQGATNEKLFF; CDR3 DNA: TGTGCCAGCAGCTTAAGACAGGGGGCAACTAATGAAAAACTGTTTTTT; D gene: TRBD1; J gene: TRBJ1-4; V gene: TRBV11-2; clone size: once; CDR3 length: 16
CDR3 protein: CASSEQGVNTEAFF; CDR3 DNA: TGTGCCAGCAGTGAACAAGGGGTGAACACTGAAGCTTTCTTT; D gene: NA; J gene: TRBJ1-1; V gene: TRBV6-1; clone size: NA; CDR3 length: 14
CDR3 protein: CASSESTGVSTDTQYF; CDR3 DNA: TGCGCCAGCAGTGAGTCGACGGGGGTCAGCACAGATACGCAGTATTTT; D gene: NA; J gene: TRBJ2-3; V gene: TRBV10-2; clone size: NA; CDR3 length: 16
CDR3 protein: CASSAQQLLAYEQYF; CDR3 DNA: TGTGCCAGCAGCGCCCAACAGCTCCTTGCCTACGAGCAGTACTTC; D gene: NA; J gene: TRBJ2-7; V gene: TRBV5-8; clone size: NA; CDR3 length: 15
CDR3 protein: CASSVGTGSLDEQYF; CDR3 DNA: TGTGCCAGCAGCGTAGGAACAGGGTCTCTGGACGAGCAGTACTTC; D gene: NA; J gene: TRBJ2-7; V gene: TRBV9; clone size: NA; CDR3 length: 15
CDR3 protein: CASRGTGIYGYTF; CDR3 DNA: TGTGCCAGTAGAGGGACAGGGATTTATGGCTACACCTTC; D gene: TRBD1; J gene: TRBJ1-2; V gene: TRBV19; clone size: NA; CDR3 length: 13
CDR3 protein: CASSLAGPQETQYF; CDR3 DNA: TGTGCCAGCAGCTTAGCGGGGCCCCAAGAGACCCAGTACTTC; D gene: NA; J gene: TRBJ2-5; V gene: TRBV7-3; clone size: NA; CDR3 length: 14
CDR3 protein: CASSIGASGYGYTF; CDR3 DNA: TGTGCCAGTAGTATAGGGGCCTCGGGCTATGGCTACACCTTC; D gene: NA; J gene: TRBJ1-2; V gene: TRBV19; clone size: NA; CDR3 length: 14
CDR3 protein: CASRGRLSGNTIYF; CDR3 DNA: TGCGCCAGCAGAGGCAGACTCTCTGGAAACACCATATATTTT; D gene: NA; J gene: TRBJ1-3; V gene: TRBV5-1; clone size: NA; CDR3 length: 14
CDR3 protein: CASSNASPRGEQYF; CDR3 DNA: TGTGCCAGCAGCAATGCTAGCCCAAGAGGCGAGCAGTACTTC; D gene: NA; J gene: TRBJ2-7; V gene: TRBV28; clone size: NA; CDR3 length: 14
CDR3 protein: CASSVSPRGDGYTF; CDR3 DNA: TGTGCCAGCAGCGTTTCTCCCAGGGGGGATGGCTACACCTTC; D gene: TRBD1; J gene: TRBJ1-2; V gene: TRBV9; clone size: NA; CDR3 length: 14
CDR3 protein: CASRSASPNYGYTF; CDR3 DNA: TGTGCCAGTAGAAGCGCCTCGCCGAACTATGGCTACACCTTC; D gene: NA; J gene: TRBJ1-2; V gene: TRBV19; clone size: NA; CDR3 length: 14
CDR3 protein: CASSSPTSGSSYNEQFF; CDR3 DNA: TGTGCCAGCAGTTCCCCGACTAGCGGGAGCTCCTACAATGAGCAGTTCTTC; D gene: TRBD2; J gene: TRBJ2-1; V gene: TRBV28; clone size: NA; CDR3 length: 17
CDR3 protein: CASSDSAASYGYTF; CDR3 DNA: TGTGCCAGCAGTGATTCGGCGGCTTCCTATGGCTACACCTTC; D gene: NA; J gene: TRBJ1-2; V gene: TRBV6-1; clone size: NA; CDR3 length: 14
CDR3 protein: CASSSRQGSLGNTIYF; CDR3 DNA: TGTGCCAGCAGTAGCCGACAGGGATCTCTGGGAAACACCATATATTTT; D gene: TRBD1; J gene: TRBJ1-3; V gene: TRBV2; clone size: NA; CDR3 length: 16
CDR3 protein: CASSPRPDRGYTEAFF; CDR3 DNA: TGTGCCAGCAGCCCGCGCCCCGACAGGGGGTACACTGAAGCTTTCTTT; D gene: TRBD1; J gene: TRBJ1-1; V gene: TRBV14; clone size: NA; CDR3 length: 16
CDR3 protein: CAWSDVTGEAFF; CDR3 DNA: TGTGCCTGGAGTGATGTGACAGGTGAAGCTTTCTTT; D gene: NA; J gene: TRBJ1-1; V gene: TRBV30; clone size: NA; CDR3 length: 12
CDR3 protein: CASSVSLGTGDEKLFF; CDR3 DNA: TGTGCCAGTAGTGTCAGCTTGGGGACAGGGGATGAAAAACTGTTTTTT; D gene: TRBD1; J gene: TRBJ1-4; V gene: TRBV19; clone size: NA; CDR3 length: 16
CDR3 protein: CASSPPSVNTEAFF; CDR3 DNA: TGTGCCAGCTCACCACCGTCAGTGAACACTGAAGCTTTCTTT; D gene: NA; J gene: TRBJ1-1; V gene: TRBV18; clone size: NA; CDR3 length: 14
CDR3 protein: CSAKEGDDRIF; CDR3 DNA: TGCAGTGCTAAAGAAGGGGACGACCGGATTTTT; D gene: NA; J gene: TRBJ1-4; V gene: TRBV20-1; clone size: once; CDR3 length: 11
CDR3 protein: CASSFGGFTDTQYF; CDR3 DNA: TGTGCCAGCAGCTTCGGGGGCTTCACAGATACGCAGTATTTT; D gene: NA; J gene: TRBJ2-3; V gene: TRBV7-2; clone size: NA; CDR3 length: 14
CDR3 protein: CASSSRQGSNYGYTF; CDR3 DNA: TGCGCCAGCAGCTCCCGACAGGGATCAAACTATGGCTACACCTTC; D gene: TRBD1; J gene: TRBJ1-2; V gene: TRBV4-1; clone size: NA; CDR3 length: 15
CDR3 protein: CASRNDRAANTGELFF; CDR3 DNA: TGTGCCAGCAGAAACGACCGGGCGGCGAACACCGGGGAGCTGTTTTTT; D gene: NA; J gene: TRBJ2-2; V gene: TRBV7-9; clone size: NA; CDR3 length: 16
CDR3 protein: CASRLRSSYEQYF; CDR3 DNA: TGTGCCAGCCGACTCAGGAGCTCCTACGAGCAGTACTTC; D gene: NA; J gene: TRBJ2-7; V gene: TRBV11-3; clone size: NA; CDR3 length: 13
CDR3 protein: CASSLLGQGPTYNEQFF; CDR3 DNA: TGTGCCAGCAGTTTACTGGGACAGGGGCCGACCTACAATGAGCAGTTCTTC; D gene: TRBD1; J gene: TRBJ2-1; V gene: TRBV27; clone size: NA; CDR3 length: 17